This record covers a single TCR beta chain. This sample is part of a study of blood T cell repertoires in COVID-19. Study-level background: Samples of COVID-19 (acute and convalescent) were obtained from the United States, Italy and Spain. Sources were T cells, B-cell-depleted T cells, or PBMCs; the material itself was cDNA or gDNA.

Authors' data handling: Researchers report that nucleated cell counts were estimated from reference gene primer amplification. The method was immunoSEQ multiplex PCR; TCRdb's version includes in-frame clones alone and lacks a portion of them. The V and J calls and clone size come from that table; D and trimming were worked out from the DNA. This table holds about 54,000 clones, 85% found once. The length of the CDR3 is 16 residues. Trimming took off 6 bases at V and 5 bases at J, with 23 bases between the two ends. Germline CDR1 reads ENHRY; CDR2 reads SYGVKD. This TCR was recovered from a human donor in a cohort sampled during active COVID-19. The sample was peripheral blood. The V gene is TRBV10-3, the J gene TRBJ2-7; weak D call: TRBD2 (6 bases). DNA of the CDR3: TGTGCCATCAGAGGAGCCGGGACTGGAGTCGGGGACGAGCAGTACTTC. This codes for CAIRGAGTGVGDEQYF.